Below are 19 T cell receptor beta chains sequenced from a single sample in a study of blood T cells in healthy people across ages. It was with a sample-barcoded 5' primer and a J-beta primer mix that a second PCR of roughly 6 to 12 cycles was run. One entry per CDR3 protein results from TCRdb running MiXCR on the 5' RACE reads. The sample yields 800,000 or so distinct CDR3 sequences, 25% seen once. The data were also submitted as part of a second study, on T cells of mothers and their children.

Sequencing was performed on blood. Every receptor here comes from a boy younger than 18 in good health.

This clonotype was seen more than once but under ten times. The V call is TRBV10-3, the J call TRBJ2-7; 9 bases are a match to TRBD2. The length of the CDR3 is 13 residues. The trim removed 7 bases at V and 7 bases at J, leaving 8 bases unmatched. Germline CDR1 reads ENHRY; CDR2 reads SYGVKD. The CDR3 loop is CAIMLSGGLEQYF. For the CDR3, the DNA is TGTGCCATCATGCTTAGCGGGGGCCTGGAGCAGTACTTC.

This clonotype has only a few counts. This sequence joins TRBV5-1 and TRBJ2-3; unclear D gene. V was cut by 1 base and J by 6 bases, with 12 bases left in between. The CDR3 is 14 residues long. Germline CDR1 is SGHRS and CDR2 is YFSETQ. The CDR3 DNA reads as TGCGCCAGCAGCTTGTCCAGCTCGTTGGATACGCAGTATTTT. Translated: CASSLSSSLDTQYF.

This clonotype showed up many times. The chain couples TRBV28 to TRBJ2-4, with 9 positions matching TRBD1. With V trimmed by 2 bases and J by 2 bases, 7 bases remained unmatched. This CDR3 contains 17 residues. Per the germline V gene, CDR1 is MDHEN and CDR2 is SYDVKM. The CDR3 DNA reads as TGTGCCAGCAGTTTAACAGGGGGCGACGCGTCCAAAAACATTCAGTACTTC. It translates to CASSLTGGDASKNIQYF.

V is TRBV5-1 and J is TRBJ2-5; D remains unclear. There are 14 residues in the CDR3. Trimming took 2 bases from V and 5 from J, leaving 13 bases between them. CDR1 is SGHRS, CDR2 YFSETQ, per germline. The CDR3 nucleotides are TGCGCCAGCAGCTTCGGACGGCTTGAGGAGACCCAGTACTTC. Translated: CASSFGRLEETQYF.

This clonotype was seen a few times. This rearrangement joins TRBV7-2 to TRBJ2-1; D might be TRBD1 (5 bases). V was shortened by 5 bases and J by 5 bases, with 16 bases between the two germline ends. The CDR3 runs 15 residues. Per germline, CDR1 SGHTA and CDR2 FQGNSA. In DNA form, the CDR3 reads TGTGCCAGCAGCCCTCGCTACCTAGGGGACAATGAGCAGTTCTTC. Translated: CASSPRYLGDNEQFF.

This clonotype has more than one count but fewer than ten. The chain employs TRBV7-2 and TRBJ1-4; no clear D gene. V lost 5 bases and J 0 bases, leaving 13 bases between the germline ends. This CDR3 region has 16 residues. Germline lookup yields CDR1 SGHTA and CDR2 FQGNSA. The CDR3 DNA reads as TGTGCCAGCAGCCTCATTTTGTATGCAACTAATGAAAAACTGTTTTTT. It is translated as CASSLILYATNEKLFF. Based on the CDR3 plus reference TRBV7-2 and TRBJ1-4, the full variable domain is GAGVSQSPSNKVTEKGKDVELRCDPISGHTALYWYRQSLGQGLEFLIYFQGNSAPDKSGLPSDRFSAERTGGSVSTLTIQRTQQEDSAVYLCASSLILYATNEKLFFGSGTQLSVL.

This clonotype was observed a few times. The chain links TRBV7-2 to TRBJ2-5; D is unclear. Germline CDR1 SGHTA, CDR2 FQGNSA. Trimming removed 0 bases at V and 5 bases at J, with 16 bases between. This CDR3 is built from 16 residues. For the CDR3, the DNA is TGTGCCAGCAGCTTAGCATCCCCGGGTAGAAGGGAGACCCAGTACTTC. Translated, it gives CASSLASPGRRETQYF.

The chain couples TRBV10-3 to TRBJ2-5; 10 bases line up with TRBD2. Matching the DNA end better, TRBJ2-1 makes the J call doubtful. The CDR3 totals 14 residues. CDR1 is ENHRY and CDR2 is SYGVKD in the germline V gene. The CDR3 region is CAISATSGIDEQFF. CDR3 DNA: TGTGCCATCAGTGCCACTAGCGGGATCGATGAGCAGTTCTTC.

The rearrangement links TRBV20-1 to TRBJ1-4; 9 bases match TRBD1. The trim removed 6 bases at V and 8 bases at J, leaving 7 bases unmatched. From germline, CDR1 is DFQATT and CDR2 SNEGSKA (reference sequence). The CDR3 runs to 13 residues. The CDR3 region has the DNA TGCAGTGCCATAGACAGGGGGTACGAAAAACTGTTTTTT. This codes for CSAIDRGYEKLFF.

The rearrangement joins TRBV7-9 to TRBJ1-3; maybe TRBD1 (6 bases). Per germline, CDR1 SEHNR and CDR2 FQNEAQ (reference sequence). CDR3 length equals 16 residues. Between the trimmed V and J ends, which lost 5 bases and 0 bases, there was a span of 14 bases. The CDR3 is CASSARTASSGNTIYF. Here the CDR3 DNA reads TGTGCCAGCAGCGCGAGGACAGCGAGCTCTGGAAACACCATATATTTT. Supplemented by reference TRBV7-9 and TRBJ1-3, the full variable domain reads DTGVSQNPRHKITKRGQNVTFRCDPISEHNRLYWYRQTLGQGPEFLTYFQNEAQLEKSRLLSDRFSAERPKGSFSTLEIQRTEQGDSAMYLCASSARTASSGNTIYFGEGSWLTVV.

J is TRBJ2-5 and V is TRBV27; the D gene is possibly TRBD1 (6 bases). Germline V gene sequence: CDR1 MNHEY, CDR2 SMNVEV (reference sequence). V shed 6 bases and J shed 2 bases, with 16 bases lying between them. The CDR3 extends over 15 amino acids. CDR3 nucleotide sequence: TGTGCCAGCAGCCCAACCGGGACATATCAAGAGACCCAGTACTTC. It is translated as CASSPTGTYQETQYF.

This chain uses TRBV12-3 or TRBV12-4 with TRBJ1-6; D not certain. The CDR3 has 16 amino acids. Trimming removed 1 base at V and 5 bases at J, with 12 bases between. This chain's CDR3 is CASSLEDQFDNSPLHF. The CDR3 nucleotides are TGTGCCAGCAGTTTAGAAGATCAGTTCGATAATTCACCCCTCCACTTT.

The chain employs TRBV6-2 or TRBV6-3 and TRBJ1-2; a weak D match, TRBD1 (5 bases). The CDR3 extends over 18 amino acids. Germline values: CDR1 MNHEY, CDR2 SVGEGT. With 6 bases removed from V and 4 bases from J, the gap between germline ends came to 27 bases. CDR3 residues: CASRSILVVQGGGYGYTF. In DNA form, the CDR3 reads TGTGCCAGCAGGTCCATACTGGTCGTCCAGGGAGGAGGCTATGGCTACACCTTC.

The CDR3 region has the DNA TGTAGTAGCGGGAGCTCACTGGCCTCCTACGAGCAGTACTTC. Protein product: CSSGSSLASYEQYF. The chain employs TRBV19 and TRBJ2-7; 9 bases match TRBD2. The CDR3 loop spans 14 amino acids. Germline loops: CDR1 LNHDA, CDR2 SQIVND (reference sequence).

This clonotype was seen just once. The J gene is TRBJ2-5, the V gene TRBV7-3, with D possibly TRBD2 on 6 matching bases. The CDR3 is 16 residues long. Trimming removed 1 base at V and 3 bases at J, with 15 bases between. Germline V CDR1 and CDR2: SGHTA, FQGTGA. This CDR3 is CASSLNGGLDEETQYF. The CDR3 DNA reads as TGTGCCAGCAGCTTAAACGGAGGGCTCGATGAAGAGACCCAGTACTTC.

The gene calls are TRBV6-6 and TRBJ1-1; 7 bases line up with TRBD1. Germline CDR1 and CDR2: MNHNY and SVGAGI (reference sequence). CDR3 length equals 12 residues. V lost 6 bases, J lost 11 bases, and 9 bases stayed unmatched. CDR3 DNA: TGTGCCAGCAGCGCAGGGGGAGGGCAGGCTTTCTTT. It codes for CASSAGGGQAFF.

This clonotype showed up just a few times. This chain connects TRBV15 to TRBJ1-2; no clear D gene. Looked up from germline, CDR1 is LNHNV and CDR2 is YYDKDF (reference sequence). The V and J ends lost 4 bases and 3 bases respectively, with 12 bases between them. This CDR3 has 14 amino acids. CDR3 protein: CATSTLRQDYGYTF. The CDR3 DNA is TGTGCCACCAGCACGCTCCGGCAGGACTATGGCTACACCTTC.

The CDR3 region has the DNA TGTGCCTGGGCAGGGGAGGTGAACACTGAAGCTTTCTTT. This encodes CAWAGEVNTEAFF. This chain joins TRBV30 and TRBJ1-1; TRBD1 might be the D (6 bases). With 5 bases removed from V and 0 bases from J, the gap between germline ends came to 10 bases. The CDR3 totals 13 residues. Germline values: CDR1 GTSNPN, CDR2 SVGIG (reference sequence).

The chain has TRBV20-1 and TRBJ2-1; TRBD2 matches at 8 bases. J gave up 9 bases and V 0 bases, and 10 bases lay outside the gene matches. The CDR3 has 15 residues. Germline V gene data show CDR1 as DFQATT and CDR2 as SNEGSKA (reference sequence). The DNA for the CDR3 is TGCAGTGCTAGAGATGGGCGCGGGAGGTTAAGTGAGCAGTTCTTC. Its translation is CSARDGRGRLSEQFF.